This T cell receptor beta chain was captured in a study of T cell changes during pregnancy in multiple sclerosis. Generated by immunoSEQ multiplex PCR, the TCRdb table keeps only in-frame clones and is missing some. The sample gives 35,000 to 45,000 clones, approximately 87% of which show up once; 4.7% is in the top ten. Germline assignment: CDR1 WNHNN and CDR2 SYGVQD (reference sequence). V lost 3 bases to trimming and J lost 1 base; unmatched junction nucleotides: 1. The CDR3 has 14 amino acids. The V gene is TRBV10-1, the J gene TRBJ2-5, with 8 bases identical to TRBD1. Specimen: peripheral blood, collected in the second trimester of pregnancy. The TCR sequence derives from a female donor in good health, enrolled as a control in a pregnancy study. CDR3 region: CASSEGQGQETQYF. In DNA, the CDR3 is TGCGCCAGCAGTGAAGGACAGGGCCAAGAGACCCAGTACTTC.